The present entry profiles one TCR beta chain with its context. The data stem from a study of cytomegalovirus exposure and HLA in healthy donors. Trimming stripped 2 bases from V and 12 bases from J, with 17 bases between. This CDR3 region has 14 residues. Germline assignment: CDR1 ENHRY and CDR2 SYGVKD. The PCR made use of 60 Vbeta and 13 Jbeta primers. Assay used: immunoSEQ multiplex PCR; TCRdb lists only in-frame clones, some missing. The sample table includes about 50,000 clones. The sample comprised PBMCs. This chain links TRBV10-3 with TRBJ2-1; TRBD2 might be the D (6 bases). The receptor's source is a woman aged 18-35 years in good health and CMV-seronegative. CDR3 sequence: CAISEPWGERPQFF. The CDR3 DNA follows: TGTGCCATCAGTGAGCCATGGGGGGAGAGGCCGCAGTTCTTC.